Listed here are 29 T cell receptor beta chains from one sample, sequenced in a study of T cells after somatic rescue of genetic block. Repertoires were generated with immunoSEQ multiplex PCR, while TCRdb's copy carries only in-frame clones and drops some. The sample yields 10,000 to 15,000 clones, 65% to 75% seen once. The source material was peripheral blood mononuclear cells (PBMCs). The origin of the receptors is a boy between 10 and 17 years old.

The V call is TRBV5-4, the J call TRBJ1-4, with D unresolved. This CDR3 spans 16 amino acids. Germline loops: CDR1 SGHNT, CDR2 YYREEE (reference sequence). Trimming removed 0 bases at V and 6 bases at J, with 15 bases between. Here the CDR3 reads CASSLDRTLGDEKLFF. The CDR3 nucleotides read TGTGCCAGCAGCTTGGATAGGACCCTTGGGGATGAAAAACTGTTTTTT.

This clone is deemed medium-sized. The rearrangement links TRBV6-5 to TRBJ2-7, with D possibly being TRBD2 (6 bases). The CDR3 length is 14 residues. Germline values: CDR1 MNHEY, CDR2 SVGAGI. Between the trimmed V and J ends, which lost 2 bases and 0 bases, there was a span of 8 bases. In DNA, the CDR3 is TGTGCCAGCAGTTACATGGGGGGCTCCTACGAGCAGTACTTC. Translating gives CASSYMGGSYEQYF.

The chain recombines TRBV5-1 with TRBJ2-1; possibly TRBD1 for D (7 bases). V gave up 4 bases and J gave up 7 bases, with 18 bases separating them. Germline values: CDR1 SGHRS, CDR2 YFSETQ. This CDR3 is built from 15 residues. CDR3 amino acids: CASSLGGTVPNEQFF. The CDR3 DNA reads as TGCGCCAGCAGCCTTGGAGGGACAGTCCCTAATGAGCAGTTCTTC.

V usage is TRBV28 and J usage is TRBJ1-5; 8 bases fit TRBD1. The CDR3 length is 15 residues. V dropped 6 bases and J dropped 7; count of bases not matched to a gene: 11. Germline values: CDR1 MDHEN, CDR2 SYDVKM. CDR3 nucleotides: TGTGCCAGCAGGGTTGACAGGGGAGGAAGGCAGCCCCAGCATTTT. Encoded protein: CASRVDRGGRQPQHF.

The chain uses TRBV7-9 and TRBJ2-7; the D is unclear. Trimming shortened V by 2 bases and J by 6 bases, and 11 bases separated the two germline ends. In germline, CDR1 is SEHNR, CDR2 FQNEAQ (reference sequence). The CDR3 totals 13 residues. CDR3: CASSLPPLSEQYF. The CDR3 DNA reads TGTGCCAGCAGCTTACCCCCCCTTTCCGAGCAGTACTTC.

This clone was counted a few times. The rearrangement joins TRBV28 to TRBJ1-2; D might be TRBD1 (6 bases). The ends were cut back, 2 bases at V and 2 bases at J, with 6 bases in the middle. CDR1 and CDR2 (germline): MDHEN, SYDVKM. The CDR3 has 13 amino acids. The DNA of the CDR3 is TGTGCCAGCAGTTTACAGGGGAACTATGGCTACACCTTC. It specifies CASSLQGNYGYTF.

In DNA form, the CDR3 reads TGTGCCAGCAGGGCCGGGCCGAGCTCCTACGAGCAGTACTTC. It yields the protein CASRAGPSSYEQYF. The chain links TRBV2 to TRBJ2-7; D gene unclear. Germline CDR1 reads SNHLY; CDR2 reads FYNNEI. V lost 6 bases and J lost 0, with 12 bases in between. The CDR3 covers 14 residues.

The V and J genes are TRBV9 and TRBJ2-5, with 8 nucleotides matching TRBD2. V was pared by 0 bases and J by 5 bases, with 12 bases of the junction left unmatched. Germline-derived CDR1 and CDR2 are SGDLS and YYNGEE. This CDR3 has 17 amino acids. As DNA, the CDR3 is TGTGCCAGCAGCGTAGGATTTGGAGGGACTAGGAGGGAGACCCAGTACTTC. This sequence encodes CASSVGFGGTRRETQYF. Full variable domain (rest looked up from reference TRBV9 and TRBJ2-5): DSGVTQTPKHLITATGQRVTLRCSPRSGDLSVYWYQQSLDQGLQFLIQYYNGEERAKGNILERFSAQQFPDLHSELNLSSLELGDSALYFCASSVGFGGTRRETQYFGPGTRLLVL.

The chain recombines TRBV30 with TRBJ1-4, with D hard to call. This CDR3 is 15 amino acids long. Trimming cost V 3 bases and J 0 bases, with 11 bases left between them. CDR1 and CDR2 (germline): GTSNPN, SVGIG (reference sequence). The CDR3 spells CAWRPDGPTNEKLFF. The DNA of the CDR3 is TGTGCCTGGAGGCCGGACGGCCCAACTAATGAAAAACTGTTTTTT.

The rearrangement uses TRBV28 and TRBJ1-2; possibly TRBD1 for D (5 bases). Germline V gene sequence: CDR1 MDHEN, CDR2 SYDVKM. The length of the CDR3 is 14 residues. V lost 2 bases and J 3 bases, leaving 10 bases between the germline ends. CDR3 sequence: CASSLGPGHYGYTF. CDR3 DNA sequence: TGTGCCAGCAGTTTAGGTCCAGGGCACTATGGCTACACCTTC.

This chain connects TRBV7-2 to TRBJ2-5; D could derive from TRBD1 or TRBD2 (6 bases each). Germline-derived CDR1 and CDR2 are SGHTA and FQGNSA. This CDR3 contains 16 residues. Trimming removed 5 bases at V and 2 bases at J, with 18 bases between. CDR3 region: CASSTHRVGRQETQYF. The DNA of the CDR3 is TGTGCCAGCAGCACCCACAGGGTAGGGAGGCAAGAGACCCAGTACTTC.

In this sample, this clone turned up once. The chain combines TRBV7-2 with TRBJ1-4; D gene uncertain. Trimming removed 6 bases from V and 8 bases from J, with 13 bases in between. Looked up from germline, CDR1 is SGHTA and CDR2 is FQGNSA. The CDR3 has 13 amino acids. As DNA, the CDR3 is TGTGCCAGCAGGTCGGTTGGTACCGAAAAACTGTTTTTT. It specifies CASRSVGTEKLFF. The full variable domain, its missing parts supplied by reference TRBV7-2 and TRBJ1-4, is GAGVSQSPSNKVTEKGKDVELRCDPISGHTALYWYRQSLGQGLEFLIYFQGNSAPDKSGLPSDRFSAERTGGSVSTLTIQRTQQEDSAVYLCASRSVGTEKLFFGSGTQLSVL.

V gene TRBV6-1 combines with J gene TRBJ1-2; D gene uncertain. Trimming took 5 bases from V and 4 from J, leaving 11 bases between them. The germline gives CDR1 MNHNS, CDR2 SASEGT. CDR3 size: 13 residues. The CDR3 DNA reads as TGTGCCAGCAGTCCAAGCGGGCCCTATGGCTACACCTTC. Amino acid sequence: CASSPSGPYGYTF.

The chain joins TRBV6-5 to TRBJ1-2; possible D gene TRBD1, 5 bases. Trimming took 2 bases from V and 6 from J, leaving 10 bases between them. The CDR3 is 13 residues long. Germline loops: CDR1 MNHEY, CDR2 SVGAGI. CDR3 residues: CASSYRGVDGYTF. The CDR3 region has the DNA TGTGCCAGCAGTTACCGGGGGGTAGATGGCTACACCTTC.

The chain employs TRBV5-6 and TRBJ1-4; D is unclear. Trimming cost V 5 bases and J 11 bases, with 4 bases left between them. Germline V gene lookup returns CDR1 SGHDT and CDR2 YYEEEE. The CDR3 extends over 9 amino acids. CDR3 protein: CASSFKLFF. CDR3 nucleotides: TGTGCCAGCAGTTTTAAACTGTTTTTT.

This chain uses TRBV30 with TRBJ2-7, with TRBD2 identical over 7 bases. The ends lost 5 bases at V and 1 base at J; junction bases unmatched: 11. Per germline, CDR1 GTSNPN and CDR2 SVGIG (reference sequence). This CDR3 spans 15 amino acids. The CDR3 loop is CAWDGRLGGSYEQYF. CDR3 in DNA: TGTGCCTGGGACGGTAGATTGGGGGGGTCCTACGAGCAGTACTTC.

The CDR3 here is CASSRHGSYEQYF. CDR3 coding DNA: TGTGCCAGCAGCAGACACGGCAGCTACGAGCAGTACTTC. The genes are TRBV7-2 and TRBJ2-7; D is uncertain. This CDR3 spans 13 amino acids. In germline, CDR1 is SGHTA, CDR2 FQGNSA. The germline V and J ends were trimmed by 5 bases and 3 bases, with 11 bases remaining between them.

The chain employs TRBV5-6 and TRBJ1-5, with D uncertain. There are 16 residues in the CDR3. Looked up from germline, CDR1 is SGHDT and CDR2 is YYEEEE. Deletions cut 3 bases from V and 0 bases from J, with 13 bases between. The CDR3 DNA is TGTGCCAGCAGCTATTGGACTGCGGATAGCAATCAGCCCCAGCATTTT. The encoded protein is CASSYWTADSNQPQHF.

V is TRBV6-4 and J is TRBJ2-3; 9 positions agree with TRBD2. V lost 7 bases and J lost 8; bases outside the gene matches: 7. The CDR3 is made up of 13 amino acids. Germline CDR1 reads MRHNA; CDR2 reads SNTAGT. The CDR3 nucleotides are TGTGCCAGCACTCGACTAGCGGATTTTACGCAGTATTTT. Protein: CASTRLADFTQYF.

By share of the sample, this clone is medium-sized (0.01 to 0.1%). The V gene is TRBV5-1, the J gene TRBJ1-2; D remains ambiguous. CDR1 is SGHRS and CDR2 is YFSETQ in the germline V gene. This CDR3 is built from 13 residues. The germline V and J ends were trimmed by 4 bases and 4 bases, with 11 bases remaining between them. The CDR3 protein is CASSEDGVYGYTF. The CDR3 nucleotides read TGCGCCAGCAGCGAGGATGGGGTCTATGGCTACACCTTC.

This chain joins TRBV6-6 and TRBJ2-7, with D possibly matching TRBD2 (7 bases). The CDR3 loop spans 14 amino acids. CDR1 is MNHNY and CDR2 is SVGAGI in the germline V gene (reference sequence). V dropped 6 bases and J dropped 4 bases, with 16 bases sitting between them. The CDR3 region has the DNA TGTGCCAGCAGCCTCGGGGGGCGCGGTTACGAGCAGTACTTC. It codes for CASSLGGRGYEQYF.

This clone qualifies as medium-sized. The same CDR3 can be traced to other DNA sequences in this sample. The chain is built from TRBV28 and TRBJ1-2, with D possibly matching TRBD1 (5 bases). V gave up 4 bases and J gave up 4 bases, with 13 bases separating them. This CDR3 region has 14 residues. Looked up from germline, CDR1 is MDHEN and CDR2 is SYDVKM. CDR3 loop: CASSSQGSFYGYTF. In nucleotides, the CDR3 is TGTGCCAGCAGTTCCCAGGGCAGCTTCTATGGCTACACCTTC.

This clone was found once. The rearrangement uses TRBV6-6 and TRBJ2-7, with 7 bases that match TRBD2. The junction had 10 bases not matched to a gene; V was cut back by 8 bases and J by 3 bases. CDR1 and CDR2 (germline): MNHNY, SVGAGI (reference sequence). The CDR3 is 14 amino acids. CDR3 protein: CASGWGGLNYEQYF. DNA of the CDR3: TGTGCCAGCGGGTGGGGAGGGCTAAACTACGAGCAGTACTTC.

This clone is a singleton in its sample. This chain uses TRBV7-8 with TRBJ2-6, with 11 nucleotides matching TRBD1. The J segment lost 1 base and the V segment lost 5 bases, leaving 10 bases of the junction unmatched. This CDR3 has 19 residues. Per the germline V gene, CDR1 is SGHVS and CDR2 is FQNEAQ. CDR3 loop: CASSPWTGGFSSGANVLTF. The CDR3 region has the DNA TGTGCCAGCAGCCCCTGGACAGGGGGCTTTTCTTCTGGGGCCAACGTCCTGACTTTC.

The chain recombines TRBV25-1 with TRBJ2-7; possibly TRBD1 for D (6 bases). Germline V gives CDR1 MGHDK, CDR2 SYGVNS. CDR3 length equals 12 residues. V was trimmed by 4 bases and J by 3 bases, leaving 7 bases between them. CDR3 DNA: TGTGCCAGCAGTGGACAGGTCTACGAGCAGTACTTC. It translates to CASSGQVYEQYF.

A few counts support this clone. The chain is built from TRBV30 and TRBJ1-6; weak D call: TRBD1 (6 bases). V was cut by 2 bases and J by 0 bases, with 17 bases left in between. The CDR3 consists of 18 residues. Looked up from germline, CDR1 is GTSNPN and CDR2 is SVGIG (reference sequence). The CDR3 is CAWSHEGGSSSYNSPLHF. For the CDR3, the DNA is TGTGCCTGGAGTCACGAGGGGGGCTCTAGCTCCTATAATTCACCCCTCCACTTT.

The rearrangement uses TRBV4-2 and TRBJ2-7, with a weak D call TRBD2 (5 bases). There are 17 residues in the CDR3. Trimming removed 4 bases at V and 0 bases at J, with 19 bases between. Germline-derived CDR1 and CDR2 are LGHNA and YNFKEQ. The CDR3 here is CASSPEETRSSSYEQYF. In DNA, the CDR3 is TGTGCCAGCAGCCCGGAGGAGACACGGTCGAGCTCCTACGAGCAGTACTTC.

This clone was found a few times. The J gene is TRBJ1-1, the V gene TRBV18; 9 bases map to TRBD1. This CDR3 contains 16 residues. J was trimmed by 3 bases and V by 2 bases; bases with no gene match: 7. Germline CDR1 is KGHSH and CDR2 is LQKENI. The CDR3 nucleotides are TGTGCCAGCTCACCATGGGGCGGACAGGGGTACACTGAAGCTTTCTTT. This gives the protein CASSPWGGQGYTEAFF.

The chain uses TRBV5-1 and TRBJ2-3; no firm D call. With 4 bases removed from V and 5 bases from J, the gap between germline ends came to 8 bases. This CDR3 spans 12 amino acids. CDR1 and CDR2 (germline): SGHRS, YFSETQ. This CDR3 reads CASSPQVDTQYF. Here the CDR3 DNA reads TGCGCCAGCAGCCCCCAAGTAGATACGCAGTATTTT.